This T cell receptor (beta chain) stems from a study of PD-1 blockade in mismatch repair-deficient tumors. As for the study in general: Enrolled about 2013-2017, patients had progressing, pretreated mismatch repair-deficient cancers of approximately 13 types. Study-wide findings and caveats: Tumor-resident clones, often absent from pretreatment blood, expanded after pembrolizumab and then contracted.

Produced via immunoSEQ multiplex PCR; TCRdb's table is partial and in-frame only. The sample consists of 35,000 or so clones, roughly 81% of them appearing once. Germline CDR1 SGHDT, CDR2 YYEEEE. The CDR3 is made up of 15 amino acids. Trimming cost V 2 bases and J 6 bases, with 15 bases left between them. For this clone: Its antigen is unidentified.

Mismatch repair deficiency was confirmed in all patients, by PCR or immunohistochemistry. Three pembrolizumab responders had their TCRs sequenced. The TCR sequence derives from an adult with mismatch repair-deficient cancer. V is TRBV5-6 and J is TRBJ2-1; TRBD2 might be the D (6 bases). Sequences were derived from peripheral blood, sampled around 75 weeks after starting pembrolizumab. For the CDR3, the DNA is TGTGCCAGCAGCTTTACTCCTACCGGGAGCAATGAGCAGTTCTTC. Its protein is CASSFTPTGSNEQFF. The full variable domain, rest sourced from reference TRBV5-6 and TRBJ2-1, is DAGVTQSPTHLIKTRGQQVTLRCSPKSGHDTVSWYQQALGQGPQFIFQYYEEEERQRGNFPDRFSGHQFPNYSSELNVNALLLGDSALYLCASSFTPTGSNEQFFGPGTRLTVL.